This T cell receptor beta chain originates from a study of cytomegalovirus exposure and HLA in healthy donors. The germline CDR1 and CDR2 sequences are SNHLY and FYNNEI. After removal of 8 bases from V and 4 bases from J, the junction contained 8 bases not matched to a gene. The CDR3 runs to 16 residues. The PCR was carried out with 60 Vbeta primers and 13 Jbeta primers. Some clones are missing from TCRdb's copy, which holds only in-frame ones; the method was immunoSEQ multiplex PCR. This sample yields approximately 140,000 clones, of which approximately 80% are seen a single time; 1.5% to 2% belongs to the top ten.

Sequencing was performed on PBMCs. The J gene is TRBJ2-2, the V gene TRBV2; TRBD2 aligns across 12 bases. The source is a man in his forties in good health and CMV-seronegative. The chain's CDR3 is CASQRLAGVATGELFF. The DNA for the CDR3 is TGTGCCAGCCAGAGACTAGCGGGGGTGGCCACCGGGGAGCTGTTTTTT.